What follows is one T cell receptor (beta chain) and its context. This clonotype came up many times. Its recognized antigen is unknown. No base qualities exist here, and no much larger clone lies one base off it. The CDR3, from cysteine to phenylalanine, totals 13 residues. Of the read, only the CDR3 DNA is kept; its 39 bases are in frame from base 1. V is pared back by 3 bases and J by 2 bases, with 6 bases lying between the germline termini. According to the germline V gene, CDR1 reads SGHTS and CDR2 reads YDEGEE. The data originate from a study of regulatory T cells in long-lasting Graves disease (dated by TCRdb to about 2021). Background for the entire study: Newly diagnosed Graves' disease patients had taken antithyroid drugs for less than 3 months. A total of about 33 samples underwent TCR sequencing, from about 13 patients with persistent Graves' disease and 20 or so patients with newly diagnosed Graves' disease. The study took place in China and was registered as a clinical trial. Patients with persistent Graves' disease were compared with patients with newly diagnosed Graves' disease using TCR sequencing and RNA sequencing of peripheral blood. Results and caveats for the whole study, not just this receptor: TRBV28, TRBJ1-2 and TRBJ2-5 were preferentially used in persistent disease, while TRBV20-1 and TRBJ2-1 were favored in newly diagnosed disease. Sequencing and analysis were restricted to the TCR beta chain. Peripheral blood alone was examined, since thyroid tissue, which constituted the primary lesion, could not be accessed. More public clonotypes were shared among persistent patients (under 3,000) than among newly diagnosed patients (approximately 930). Compared with newly diagnosed patients, persistent Graves' disease patients had lower TCR Shannon entropy and fewer highly expanded clones, which suggests clonal expansion. As a limitation, the authors acknowledged that the small sample size may reduce accuracy.

To prepare the library, multiplex PCR was applied. The sequencer listed for this sample is Illumina HiSeq 4000. TCR beta libraries were built with iRepertoire HTBI primers and Arm-PCR amplification of CDR3 regions. Before sequencing, the PCR products went through gel purification. As for the original processing: Across samples, roughly 60 TRBV and 12 to 15 TRBJ segments were identified and used for gene usage analysis of CDR3 amino acid clonotypes. COPE and FqMerger were used to merge the filtered high-quality paired reads into contigs. BLAST was used to align contigs to IMGT TRBV, TRBD and TRBJ reference genes, with CDR3 defined following IMGT. Any clonotype with a frequency above 0.1% was classified as a highly expanded clone. Repertoire diversity was measured by Shannon entropy, and V-J evenness by the Gini coefficient. A clonotype was considered public if more than one individual shared it. Clones were called with MiXCR by TCRdb after fastp trimmed the public reads at Q25, and only in-frame beta chains were retained. All rows with the same CDR3 protein become a single entry with the most common DNA and genes. TCRdb, not the original authors, processed these V and J calls. Across this sample there are 620,000 or so distinct CDR3 sequences, with roughly 15% seen only once. The ten largest clones represent approximately 18% of the sample.

What the time point label conveys for this sample: newly diagnosed GD, antithyroid drugs for less than 3 months. RNA was extracted from PBMCs in TRIzol for both TCR sequencing and RNA sequencing. Graves' disease was diagnosed according to American Thyroid Association guidelines. The patients came from an endocrinology department in Xi'an, China. From each patient, about 9 milliliters of peripheral blood was collected into an EDTA anticoagulant tube. Ficoll Paque Plus density gradient separation was used to isolate PBMCs, and no further T cell sorting was done. An Agilent 2100 Bioanalyzer and agarose gel were used to assess RNA quality, and a NanoDrop 2000 was used to measure RNA concentration. In addition, the sample was reused for a study of T cells in Graves' hyperthyroidism and ophthalmopathy. The second study's paper adds: Stable Graves' hyperthyroidism was defined as the absence of progression to ophthalmopathy over 18 months of follow-up. Hyperthyroidism patients were newly diagnosed, had a disease duration of under 2 months, and were aged 18 to 65 years. Patients with uncontrolled infections, other autoimmune diseases, pregnancy or lactation were excluded. Diagnoses were based on clinical symptoms, serum thyroxine and TRAb, thyroid ultrasound and orbital computed tomography. The first round of RT-PCR for the TCR CDR3 was performed with the HTBI primer set and the Qiagen OneStep RT-PCR kit. Most expanded thyroid clonotypes (frequency above 0.001) were also detected in blood, suggesting blood repertoires may reflect thyroid immune responses. A 13 V-J signature model separated ophthalmopathy from stable hyperthyroidism, with roughly 88% sensitivity and roughly 84% specificity in cross-validation and 80%/75% in testing. In validation, the model predicted progression to ophthalmopathy a median of roughly 6.2 months before onset, with roughly 71% sensitivity and nearly 75% specificity. TCR V-J signatures able to tell the groups apart were searched for in a discovery cohort of around 95 patients, of whom approximately 40 had Graves' ophthalmopathy and around 57 had stable Graves' hyperthyroidism. Whether ophthalmopathy could be predicted prospectively was tested in an independent validation cohort made up of 18 to 20 hyperthyroidism patients plus 17 patients who later progressed to ophthalmopathy. The approximately 90 discovery patients were randomly split 7:3 into training and test sets. In about 6 Graves' hyperthyroidism patients, the study also compared T-cell repertoires from thyroid tissue with T-cell repertoires from blood. Once sampling was done, hyperthyroidism patients were given methimazole at a starting dose of 30 mg daily, whereas ophthalmopathy patients were given high-dose intravenous methylprednisolone. Libraries were constructed in a second round of multiplex PCR, after which size selection and purification were carried out. Paired-end sequencing of the libraries was performed with 100 bp reads on an Illumina HiSeq2000. SOAPnuke was used to process the raw data, with reads discarded if the reads contained adapters or uncalled bases, had a mean Phred below 15, or lacked an exact constant-primer or identifier match. COPE v1.2.5 was used to merge the high-quality paired reads, and each unique nucleotide sequence was defined as a clonotype. MiTCR v1.1 was used to align clonotypes to the IMGT TRBV, TRBD and TRBJ reference segments. Analysis was restricted to V-J combinations with a frequency above 0.0001, which covered roughly 99% of repertoires. The TCS score was defined as the ratio of F50 (clonal expansion) to E x V (chaos), calculated using BLOSUM62-based TCRdist between CDR3 peptides within each V-J. Welch's t-statistics and random forest reduced approximately 520 V-J features to about 12, which were used in a naive Bayes classifier (R e1071). Sample size was not statistically predetermined, and blinding of investigators to group allocation was not performed. The paper reports TCR Vbeta CDR3 sequencing of approximately 130 peripheral blood samples: around 41 ophthalmopathy, 70 to 85 hyperthyroidism and approximately 17 progressor patients.

The TCR comes from a woman aged 30 to 39 with Graves disease. Donor details come from another sample of the same person, matched by shared clones. This sequence uses TRBV5-8 and TRBJ2-1; confidence is insufficient to name the D gene. Material: peripheral blood mononuclear cells (PBMCs), obtained at new diagnosis, from a patient treated with antithyroid drugs. The DNA is as follows: TGTGCCAGCAGCTCCCGGGCCTACAATGAGCAGTTCTTC. The translation is CASSSRAYNEQFF.